Given below is one TCR beta chain in context. Its antigen is not yet known. It has no much larger one-base neighbor in the sample; base qualities were not kept. The sample originates from a study of T cells after yellow fever vaccination (dated by TCRdb to the late 2010s). With respect to the entire study: Libraries from fractions with low cell numbers were prepared with the SMART-Seq v4 Ultra Low Input RNA kit. To track T-cell clones before and after primary and booster YFV17D yellow fever vaccination, bulk TCR alpha and beta repertoires were sequenced longitudinally. Two healthy male donors, one aged 18 to 30 and one aged 30 to 40 years, made up the cohort. Blood samples were taken at several timepoints before and after primary and secondary immunization, and bulk PBMC replicates and cell subsets were isolated.

According to the study, the label for this sample's treatment or condition signals: live attenuated yellow fever vaccine strain. At each blood-draw timepoint, two biological replicates of bulk PBMCs were obtained. A standard Ficoll-Paque protocol was used to isolate PBMCs from peripheral blood. TriZol was used to extract RNA from bulk PBMCs, from CD4 and CD8 fractions, and from dextramer-positive and dextramer-negative fractions. V and J are truncated by 5 bases and 2 bases respectively, leaving an intervening sequence of 12 bases. The CDR3 measures 14 amino acids from cysteine to phenylalanine. Only the CDR3 portion is preserved as DNA: 42 bases, with reading frame beginning at the first base. The germline V gene (reference sequence) yields GTSNPN for CDR1 and SVGIG for CDR2. Sequencing used an Illumina NovaSeq 6000. TCR cDNA was synthesized by 5'RACE template switching, through which a universal primer site and unique molecular identifiers were introduced. cDNA synthesis was primed from both the TCR alpha and TCR beta constant segments. Library amplification used two PCR steps, and the second PCR step added sample barcodes and sequencing adapters. Sequencing of the libraries was done on either Illumina HiSeq 2500 (2x100 bp) or NovaSeq (2x150 bp). In the source study's methods: MIGEC was used to demultiplex reads and collapse the reads into UMI consensus sequences, and MiXCR was used for V(D)J alignment. Vaccine-responding clonotypes were identified with edgeR using replicate PBMC samples, with FDR below 0.01 and a log2 fold change above 5 up to day 15 being required. Each bulk clonotype received a CD4 or CD8 identity based on whether the sequenced CD4 or CD8 repertoire contained that clonotype at higher abundance. TCRdb passed the public sequencing reads through fastp at Q25 and MiXCR, retaining productive beta sequences. CDR3 protein sequences are deduplicated, and each keeps its most common genes and DNA. For this entry, the V and J calls and clone size follow TCRdb and not the study's own pipeline. Across this sample there are a few hundred thousand distinct CDR3 sequences, with about 4% seen only once. The ten largest clones take up 20% to 30% of the sample.

Summary of the overall study and its limitations: The secondary T-cell response was weaker than the primary response but faster, peaking on day 5 instead of day 15. FACS-sorted repertoires could contain abundant contaminating clonotypes from the bulk population, so computational filtering was required. Most clones expanded after primary vaccination were re-detected after the booster (just under 97% of CD4 and 88% of CD8), suggesting broad memory maintenance. Because the study included only two donors, the extent to which the findings can be generalized is limited. A small fraction of clonotypes showed up in both the CD4 and CD8 compartments, probably as a result of convergent recombination.

This TCR derives from a young man who received the YFV17D yellow fever vaccine. Sequencing used PBMCs, obtained 5 days after the yellow fever booster vaccination. In this chain, TRBV30 is recombined with TRBJ2-2; no D gene is confidently identified. The CDR3 in this case is CAWRTDINTGELFF. The DNA sequence is given as TGTGCCTGGCGTACCGACATAAACACCGGGGAGCTGTTTTTT.